This section outlines one T cell receptor (beta chain) sequence together with its context. Other DNA sequences in the same sample also yield this CDR3. This record belongs to a study of blood T cell repertoires in COVID-19. Across the whole study: The United States, Italy and Spain supplied acute and convalescent COVID-19 samples.

This table comes from immunoSEQ multiplex PCR, and its TCRdb copy is limited to in-frame clones, with some not included. This table has a few hundred thousand clones, 70% to 85% appearing once. The CDR3 runs 15 residues. CDR1 is KGHSH and CDR2 is LQKENI in the germline V gene. V lost 0 bases to trimming and J lost 4 bases, with 12 bases between them. This TCR derives from a human donor with acute or convalescent COVID-19. The donor label of this sample is uncertain. This chain connects TRBV18 to TRBJ1-1; D is perhaps TRBD1 (5 bases). Sequenced: peripheral blood. The CDR3 here is CASSPPPAGGTEAFF. The CDR3 nucleotides read TGTGCCAGCTCACCACCGCCTGCGGGGGGCACTGAAGCTTTCTTT.